Listed below are T cell receptor beta chains from one sample, sequenced in a study of shared clonotypes between healthy human individuals. Sequenced by immunoSEQ multiplex PCR; TCRdb stores in-frame clones only, minus some. The sample includes about 460,000 clones, 75% to 80% of them seen just once. The specimen sequenced was PBMCs. These receptors came from a woman in her thirties or forties in good health. Some clones in this sample may be carry-over from other donors' samples. Both conserved end residues are part of each CDR3. The D gene is left open where the match is weak. Not every row has a clone size; where given, it reads once, few, many or a size class.

d_call: -; v_call: TRBV28; j_call: TRBJ1-2; clone_size: -; cdr3_nt: TGTGCCAGCAGAGTCGCCATGAGCTATGGCTACACCTTC; cdr3_aa: CASRVAMSYGYTF
d_call: -; v_call: TRBV15; j_call: TRBJ2-6; clone_size: many; cdr3_nt: TGTGCCACCAGCAGAGATCGGCGGGCTTATGGGGCCAACGTCCTGACTTTC; cdr3_aa: CATSRDRRAYGANVLTF
d_call: TRBD1; v_call: TRBV27; j_call: TRBJ1-2; clone_size: -; cdr3_nt: TGTGCCAGCAGACTGGGACAGGGCTATGGCTACACCTTC; cdr3_aa: CASRLGQGYGYTF
d_call: TRBD1; v_call: TRBV9; j_call: TRBJ2-5; clone_size: -; cdr3_nt: TGTGCCAGCAGCCCAGGACAGGGCAAGGAGACCCAGTACTTC; cdr3_aa: CASSPGQGKETQYF
d_call: -; v_call: TRBV21-1; j_call: TRBJ2-7; clone_size: few; cdr3_nt: TGTGCCAGGGGCCCTAGCTCCTACGAGCAGTACTTC; cdr3_aa: CARGPSSYEQYF
d_call: -; v_call: TRBV19; j_call: TRBJ2-3; clone_size: -; cdr3_nt: TGTGCCAGTAGTGTACTAGCAGCTGCAGATACGCAGTATTTT; cdr3_aa: CASSVLAAADTQYF
d_call: TRBD2; v_call: TRBV7-3; j_call: TRBJ2-2; clone_size: -; cdr3_nt: TGTGCCAGCAGCATCAGCGGGAGCATTGGGGAGCTGTTTTTT; cdr3_aa: CASSISGSIGELFF
d_call: -; v_call: TRBV30; j_call: TRBJ2-7; clone_size: -; cdr3_nt: TGTGCCTGTGACAGTAACGAGCAGTACTTC; cdr3_aa: CACDSNEQYF
d_call: -; v_call: TRBV30; j_call: TRBJ2-3; clone_size: few; cdr3_nt: TGTGCCTGGAGGGAGGATTTGGATACGCAGTATTTT; cdr3_aa: CAWREDLDTQYF
d_call: TRBD2; v_call: TRBV5-1; j_call: TRBJ2-7; clone_size: -; cdr3_nt: TGCGCCAGCAGCCCCAGGACTAGCGGGACCTACGAGCAGTACTTC; cdr3_aa: CASSPRTSGTYEQYF
d_call: -; v_call: TRBV28; j_call: TRBJ2-3; clone_size: many; cdr3_nt: TGTGCCAGCAGTCCACCCTGGGCGGCAGATACGCAGTATTTT; cdr3_aa: CASSPPWAADTQYF
d_call: -; v_call: TRBV7-9; j_call: TRBJ1-1; clone_size: -; cdr3_nt: TGTGCCAGCAGCTTAGCCCAGGGATACACTGAAGCTTTCTTT; cdr3_aa: CASSLAQGYTEAFF
d_call: -; v_call: TRBV2; j_call: TRBJ1-2; clone_size: many; cdr3_nt: TGTGCCAGCAGTCCGACTGGGACGGATGGCTACACCTTC; cdr3_aa: CASSPTGTDGYTF
d_call: -; v_call: TRBV7-2; j_call: TRBJ2-7; clone_size: -; cdr3_nt: TGTGCCAGCAGCTTAGGAGGACAGTACTACGAGCAGTACTTC; cdr3_aa: CASSLGGQYYEQYF
d_call: -; v_call: TRBV5-4; j_call: TRBJ1-1; clone_size: -; cdr3_nt: TGTGCCAGCAGCGCGGAGGTCCTGAACACTGAAGCTTTCTTT; cdr3_aa: CASSAEVLNTEAFF
d_call: -; v_call: TRBV5-4; j_call: TRBJ2-7; clone_size: -; cdr3_nt: TGTGCCAGCAGCTTGATTGCGCTACCCTACGAGCAGTACTTC; cdr3_aa: CASSLIALPYEQYF
d_call: -; v_call: TRBV7-3; j_call: TRBJ2-7; clone_size: -; cdr3_nt: TGTGCCAGCAGCTTATCCCCTGACTCGTACGAGCAGTACTTC; cdr3_aa: CASSLSPDSYEQYF
d_call: -; v_call: TRBV29-1; j_call: TRBJ2-7; clone_size: -; cdr3_nt: TGCAGCGTTGAAGATCGGAGCTCCTACGAGCAGTACTTC; cdr3_aa: CSVEDRSSYEQYF
d_call: -; v_call: TRBV19; j_call: TRBJ2-4; clone_size: -; cdr3_nt: TGTGCCCCGTTAGATTTAGCCAAAAACATTCAGTACTTC; cdr3_aa: CAPLDLAKNIQYF
d_call: -; v_call: TRBV11-2; j_call: TRBJ1-1; clone_size: -; cdr3_nt: TGTGCCAGCAGCTTACGGGGGACGGACACTGAAGCTTTCTTT; cdr3_aa: CASSLRGTDTEAFF
d_call: -; v_call: TRBV28; j_call: TRBJ2-7; clone_size: once; cdr3_nt: TGTGCCAGCAGTTCCGGGAACCTGGGTGAGCAGTACTTC; cdr3_aa: CASSSGNLGEQYF
d_call: -; v_call: TRBV7-6; j_call: TRBJ1-2; clone_size: -; cdr3_nt: TGTGCCAGCAGCCCCCGGGATGGGGGGGTGTCTGGCTACACCTTC; cdr3_aa: CASSPRDGGVSGYTF
d_call: TRBD2; v_call: TRBV7-3; j_call: TRBJ2-3; clone_size: -; cdr3_nt: TGTGCCAGCAGCTTGGGCGGGAGGTACGGAACAGATACGCAGTATTTT; cdr3_aa: CASSLGGRYGTDTQYF
d_call: TRBD2; v_call: TRBV30; j_call: TRBJ2-5; clone_size: -; cdr3_nt: TGTGCCTGGAGTGTTGGAGCGGGAGGGCGGGAGACCCAGTACTTC; cdr3_aa: CAWSVGAGGRETQYF
d_call: TRBD1; v_call: TRBV25-1; j_call: TRBJ2-2; clone_size: -; cdr3_nt: TGTGCCAGCAGTGAATTTGGACAGGGCCCCACCGGGGAGCTGTTTTTT; cdr3_aa: CASSEFGQGPTGELFF
d_call: TRBD1; v_call: TRBV27; j_call: TRBJ2-1; clone_size: many; cdr3_nt: TGTGCCAGCAGTTTACCGGGACAGAGGAATGAGCAGTTCTTC; cdr3_aa: CASSLPGQRNEQFF
d_call: -; v_call: TRBV25-1; j_call: TRBJ2-1; clone_size: -; cdr3_nt: TGTGCCAGCAGCCGTGACAGTTTCAATGAGCAGTTCTTC; cdr3_aa: CASSRDSFNEQFF
d_call: TRBD1; v_call: TRBV19; j_call: TRBJ1-2; clone_size: -; cdr3_nt: TGTGCCAGTAGTACACGACAGGGGGCAGGTGATGGCTACACCTTC; cdr3_aa: CASSTRQGAGDGYTF
d_call: -; v_call: TRBV18; j_call: TRBJ2-3; clone_size: -; cdr3_nt: TGTGCCAGCTCACCACCGTATAGCCCGCCTGGGGATACGCAGTATTTT; cdr3_aa: CASSPPYSPPGDTQYF
d_call: -; v_call: TRBV30; j_call: TRBJ1-2; clone_size: -; cdr3_nt: TGTGCCTGGAGTGTGGATGGGATCTATGGCTACACCTTC; cdr3_aa: CAWSVDGIYGYTF
d_call: -; v_call: TRBV10-3; j_call: TRBJ2-5; clone_size: -; cdr3_nt: TGTGCCATCAGTGATGGGGAGACCCAGTACTTC; cdr3_aa: CAISDGETQYF
d_call: -; v_call: TRBV18; j_call: TRBJ2-7; clone_size: -; cdr3_nt: TGTGCCAGCTCACCGGAGTCCGGGAGAGGGTTGTCCGAGCAGTACTTC; cdr3_aa: CASSPESGRGLSEQYF
d_call: TRBD1; v_call: TRBV5-1; j_call: TRBJ1-1; clone_size: many; cdr3_nt: TGCGCCAGCAGCTTGAGTGGGAGAGGGGGCGGCACTGAAGCTTTCTTT; cdr3_aa: CASSLSGRGGGTEAFF
d_call: TRBD1; v_call: TRBV5-1; j_call: TRBJ1-2; clone_size: -; cdr3_nt: TGCGCCAGCACCCCTGGGAACAGGGGCAGTGGCTACACCTTC; cdr3_aa: CASTPGNRGSGYTF
d_call: -; v_call: TRBV7-9; j_call: TRBJ2-3; clone_size: -; cdr3_nt: TGTGCCAGCAAAGGAGGGGGAGGCCCTTTGTCGACAAATACGCAGTATTTT; cdr3_aa: CASKGGGGPLSTNTQYF
d_call: TRBD1; v_call: TRBV5-1; j_call: TRBJ1-3; clone_size: -; cdr3_nt: TGCGCCAGCAGCTTCGGGGGACAGTACGGAAACACCATATATTTT; cdr3_aa: CASSFGGQYGNTIYF
d_call: -; v_call: TRBV7-9; j_call: TRBJ2-6; clone_size: -; cdr3_nt: TGTGCCAGCAGCTTAGCCTCTGGGGCCAACGTCCTGACTTTC; cdr3_aa: CASSLASGANVLTF
d_call: -; v_call: TRBV30; j_call: TRBJ2-2; clone_size: -; cdr3_nt: TGTGCCTGGAGGCGGGGCAGCCCCACCGGGGAGCTGTTTTTT; cdr3_aa: CAWRRGSPTGELFF
d_call: TRBD1; v_call: TRBV7-2; j_call: TRBJ1-2; clone_size: -; cdr3_nt: TGTGCCAGCAGCTTGGGGACAGTAATTTATGGCTACACCTTC; cdr3_aa: CASSLGTVIYGYTF
d_call: -; v_call: TRBV21-1; j_call: TRBJ2-7; clone_size: once; cdr3_nt: TGTGCCAGCAACCCCCCCGGGGATTGCCGCGAGGGCGAGCAGTACTTC; cdr3_aa: CASNPPGDCREGEQYF
d_call: -; v_call: TRBV19; j_call: TRBJ1-5; clone_size: -; cdr3_nt: TGTGCCAGTAGTATAGGAGGCGGGGACAATCAGCCCCAGCATTTT; cdr3_aa: CASSIGGGDNQPQHF
d_call: TRBD2; v_call: TRBV7-6; j_call: TRBJ2-3; clone_size: -; cdr3_nt: TGTGCCAGCAGCTTAGCGGGAGGGTCAGATACGCAGTATTTT; cdr3_aa: CASSLAGGSDTQYF
d_call: TRBD1; v_call: TRBV5-4; j_call: TRBJ2-7; clone_size: -; cdr3_nt: TGTGCCAGCAGCTTCGGTGGGGACAGGCGCTACGAGCAGTACTTC; cdr3_aa: CASSFGGDRRYEQYF
d_call: -; v_call: TRBV10-3; j_call: TRBJ2-3; clone_size: once; cdr3_nt: TGTGCCATCAGTGAGGGACAGAGCACAGATACGCAGTATTTT; cdr3_aa: CAISEGQSTDTQYF
d_call: TRBD1; v_call: TRBV4-3; j_call: TRBJ1-2; clone_size: -; cdr3_nt: TGCGCCAGTAGCCAAGAAGACAGGGGGCATGGCTACACCTTC; cdr3_aa: CASSQEDRGHGYTF
d_call: -; v_call: TRBV18; j_call: TRBJ2-3; clone_size: -; cdr3_nt: TGTGCCAGCTCACCGGGTCCGACCACAGATACGCAGTATTTT; cdr3_aa: CASSPGPTTDTQYF
d_call: -; v_call: TRBV30; j_call: TRBJ2-7; clone_size: many; cdr3_nt: TGTGCCGGAACAGGGAATTCCTACGAGCAGTACTTC; cdr3_aa: CAGTGNSYEQYF
d_call: TRBD1; v_call: TRBV30; j_call: TRBJ2-7; clone_size: many; cdr3_nt: TGTGCCTGCGACAAACCTAACAGGGGTACCCACGAGCAGTACTTC; cdr3_aa: CACDKPNRGTHEQYF
d_call: TRBD1; v_call: TRBV29-1; j_call: TRBJ2-5; clone_size: -; cdr3_nt: TGCAGCAACGGACAGGGTGGCTCCTACGTGCAGTACTTC; cdr3_aa: CSNGQGGSYVQYF
d_call: -; v_call: TRBV28; j_call: TRBJ2-7; clone_size: once; cdr3_nt: TGTGCCAGCAGTTTCGGGAAATTCGAGCAGTACTTC; cdr3_aa: CASSFGKFEQYF
d_call: TRBD2; v_call: TRBV4-2; j_call: TRBJ2-5; clone_size: once; cdr3_nt: TGTGCCAGCAGCCAGGGGAGGGATCTGTACCAAGAGACCCAGTACTTC; cdr3_aa: CASSQGRDLYQETQYF